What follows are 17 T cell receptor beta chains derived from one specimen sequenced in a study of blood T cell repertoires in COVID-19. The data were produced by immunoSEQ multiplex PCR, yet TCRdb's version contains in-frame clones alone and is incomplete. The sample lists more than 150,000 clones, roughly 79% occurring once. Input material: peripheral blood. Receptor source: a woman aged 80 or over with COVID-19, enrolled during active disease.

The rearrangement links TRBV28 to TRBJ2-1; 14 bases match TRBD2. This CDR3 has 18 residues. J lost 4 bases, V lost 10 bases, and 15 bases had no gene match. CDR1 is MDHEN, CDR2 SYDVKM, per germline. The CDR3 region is CATRGLAGVFGDYNEQFF. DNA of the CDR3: TGTGCCACCCGGGGACTAGCGGGAGTATTTGGGGATTACAATGAGCAGTTCTTC.

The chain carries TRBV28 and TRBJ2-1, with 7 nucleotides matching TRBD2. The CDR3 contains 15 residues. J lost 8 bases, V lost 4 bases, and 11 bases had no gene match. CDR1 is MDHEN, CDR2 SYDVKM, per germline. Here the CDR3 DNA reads TGTGCCAGCAGTTCCTATCGGGGAGGGCCAGATGAGCAGTTCTTC. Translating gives CASSSYRGGPDEQFF.

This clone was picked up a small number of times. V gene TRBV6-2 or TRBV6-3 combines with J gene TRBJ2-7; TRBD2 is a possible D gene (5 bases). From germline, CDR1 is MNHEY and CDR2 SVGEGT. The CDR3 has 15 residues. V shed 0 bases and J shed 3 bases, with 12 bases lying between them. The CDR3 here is CASSYSSGEGYEQYF. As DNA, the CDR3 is TGTGCCAGCAGTTACTCGAGTGGCGAGGGCTACGAGCAGTACTTC.

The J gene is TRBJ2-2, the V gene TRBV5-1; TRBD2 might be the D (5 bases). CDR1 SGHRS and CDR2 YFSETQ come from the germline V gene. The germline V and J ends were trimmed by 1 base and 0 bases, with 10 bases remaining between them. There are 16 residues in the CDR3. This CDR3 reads CASSLHQRSNTGELFF. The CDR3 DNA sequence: TGCGCCAGCAGCTTGCACCAGCGGTCGAACACCGGGGAGCTGTTTTTT.

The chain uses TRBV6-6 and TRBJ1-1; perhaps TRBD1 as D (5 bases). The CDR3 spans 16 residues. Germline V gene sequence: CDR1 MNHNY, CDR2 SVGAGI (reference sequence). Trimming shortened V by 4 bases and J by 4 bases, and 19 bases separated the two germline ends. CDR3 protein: CASSSQTPGLGTEAFF. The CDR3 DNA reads TGTGCCAGCAGTTCTCAAACCCCAGGGTTAGGCACTGAAGCTTTCTTT.

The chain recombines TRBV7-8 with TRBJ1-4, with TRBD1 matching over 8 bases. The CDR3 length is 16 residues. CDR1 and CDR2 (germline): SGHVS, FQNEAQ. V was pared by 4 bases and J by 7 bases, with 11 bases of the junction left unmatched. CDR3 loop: CASSSPGTGATEKLFF. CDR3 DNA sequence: TGTGCCAGCAGCTCCCCCGGGACAGGTGCCACTGAAAAACTGTTTTTT. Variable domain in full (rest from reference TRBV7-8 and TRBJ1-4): GAGVSQSPRYKVAKRGQDVALRCDPISGHVSLFWYQQALGQGPEFLTYFQNEAQLDKSGLPSDRFFAERPEGSVSTLKIQRTQQEDSAVYLCASSSPGTGATEKLFFGSGTQLSVL.

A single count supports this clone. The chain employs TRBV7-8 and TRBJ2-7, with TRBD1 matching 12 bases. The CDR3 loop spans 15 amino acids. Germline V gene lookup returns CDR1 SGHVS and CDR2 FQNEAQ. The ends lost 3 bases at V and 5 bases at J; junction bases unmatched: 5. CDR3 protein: CASSFLGTGGDEQYF. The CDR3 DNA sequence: TGTGCCAGCAGCTTCCTCGGGACAGGGGGCGACGAGCAGTACTTC.

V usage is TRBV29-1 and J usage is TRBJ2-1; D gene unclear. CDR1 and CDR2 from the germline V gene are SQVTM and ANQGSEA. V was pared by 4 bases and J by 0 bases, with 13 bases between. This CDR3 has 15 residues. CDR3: CSVGTFQSSYNEQFF. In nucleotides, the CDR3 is TGCAGCGTTGGAACTTTCCAAAGCTCCTACAATGAGCAGTTCTTC.

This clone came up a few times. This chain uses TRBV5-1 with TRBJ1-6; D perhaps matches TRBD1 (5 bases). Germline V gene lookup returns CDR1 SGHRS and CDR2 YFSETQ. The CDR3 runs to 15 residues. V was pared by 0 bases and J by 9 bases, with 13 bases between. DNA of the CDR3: TGCGCCAGCAGCTTGGCGGGGCGGAGGGGTTCACCCCTCCACTTT. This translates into CASSLAGRRGSPLHF.

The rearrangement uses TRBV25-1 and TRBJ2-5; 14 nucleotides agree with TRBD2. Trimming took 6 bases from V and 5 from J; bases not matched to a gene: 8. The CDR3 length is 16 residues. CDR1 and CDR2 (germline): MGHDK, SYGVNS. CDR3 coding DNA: TGTGCCAGCAGCCCATGGGGACTAGCGGGGGAGGAGACCCAGTACTTC. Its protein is CASSPWGLAGEETQYF. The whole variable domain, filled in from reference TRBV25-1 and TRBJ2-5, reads EADIYQTPRYLVIGTGKKITLECSQTMGHDKMYWYQQDPGMELHLIHYSYGVNSTEKGDLSSESTVSRIRTEHFPLTLESARPSHTSQYLCASSPWGLAGEETQYFGPGTRLLVL.

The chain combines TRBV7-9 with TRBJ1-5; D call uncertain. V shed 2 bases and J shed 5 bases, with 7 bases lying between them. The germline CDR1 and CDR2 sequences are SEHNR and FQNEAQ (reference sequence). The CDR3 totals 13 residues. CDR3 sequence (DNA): TGTGCCAGCAGCTTATACGGGGATCAGCCCCAGCATTTT. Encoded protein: CASSLYGDQPQHF.

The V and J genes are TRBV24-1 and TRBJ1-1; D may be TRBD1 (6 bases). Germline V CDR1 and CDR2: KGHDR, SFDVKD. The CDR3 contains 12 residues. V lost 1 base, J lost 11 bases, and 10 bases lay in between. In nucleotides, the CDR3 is TGTGCCACCAGTGATTTAGGGGGTAGTGCTTTCTTT. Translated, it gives CATSDLGGSAFF.

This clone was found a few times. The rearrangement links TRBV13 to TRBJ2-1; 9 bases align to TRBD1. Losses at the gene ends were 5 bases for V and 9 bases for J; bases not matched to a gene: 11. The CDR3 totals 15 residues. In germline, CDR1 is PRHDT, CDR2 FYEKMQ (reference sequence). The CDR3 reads CASSPRDRANGEQFF. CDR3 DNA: TGTGCCAGCAGCCCAAGGGACAGGGCCAATGGTGAGCAGTTCTTC.

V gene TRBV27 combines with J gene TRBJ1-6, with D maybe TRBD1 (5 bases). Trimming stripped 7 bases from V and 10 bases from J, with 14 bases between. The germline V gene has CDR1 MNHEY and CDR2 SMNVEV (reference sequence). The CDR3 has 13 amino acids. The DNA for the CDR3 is TGTGCCAGCAAGTGGGGGGTAGAGTCACCCCTCCACTTT. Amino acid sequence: CASKWGVESPLHF.

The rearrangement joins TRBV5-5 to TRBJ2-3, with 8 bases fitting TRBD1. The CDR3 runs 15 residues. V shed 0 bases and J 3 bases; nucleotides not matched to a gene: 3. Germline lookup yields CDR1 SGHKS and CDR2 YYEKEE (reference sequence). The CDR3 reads CASSLGQGSTDTQYF. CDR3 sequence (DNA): TGTGCCAGCAGCTTGGGACAGGGGAGTACAGATACGCAGTATTTT.

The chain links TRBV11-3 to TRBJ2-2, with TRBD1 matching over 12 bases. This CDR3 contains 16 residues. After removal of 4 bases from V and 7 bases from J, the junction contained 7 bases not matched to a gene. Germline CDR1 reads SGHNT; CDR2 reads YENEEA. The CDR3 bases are TGTGCCAGCAGCTGGGGACAGGGGGCGATAGGCGGGGAGCTGTTTTTT. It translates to CASSWGQGAIGGELFF.

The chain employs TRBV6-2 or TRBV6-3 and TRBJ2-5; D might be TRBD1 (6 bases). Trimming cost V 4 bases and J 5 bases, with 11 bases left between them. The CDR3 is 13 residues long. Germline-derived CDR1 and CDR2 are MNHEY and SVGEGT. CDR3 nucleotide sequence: TGTGCCAGCAGTTTCACAGGGCTGGAGACCCAGTACTTC. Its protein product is CASSFTGLETQYF.